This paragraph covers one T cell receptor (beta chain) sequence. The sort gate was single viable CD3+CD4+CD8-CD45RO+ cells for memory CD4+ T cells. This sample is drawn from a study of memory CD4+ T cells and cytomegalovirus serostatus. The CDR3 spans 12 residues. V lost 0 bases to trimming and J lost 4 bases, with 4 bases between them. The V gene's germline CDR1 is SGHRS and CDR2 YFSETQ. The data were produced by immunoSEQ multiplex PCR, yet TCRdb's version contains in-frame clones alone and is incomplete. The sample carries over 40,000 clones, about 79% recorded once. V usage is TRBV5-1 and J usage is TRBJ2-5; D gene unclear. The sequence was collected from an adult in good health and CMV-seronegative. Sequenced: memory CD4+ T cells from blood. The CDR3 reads CASSLAGETQYF. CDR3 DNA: TGCGCCAGCAGCTTGGCCGGAGAGACCCAGTACTTC.